This section outlines one T cell receptor (beta chain) sequence together with its context. Its antigen is currently unknown. The data were obtained in a study of cytomegalovirus exposure and HLA in healthy donors. Study-level information: Earlier work reported roughly 120 million unique TCR beta sequences from some 180 million T cells. The study, taken as a whole, reports: There were over 150 TCR beta chains listed as cytomegalovirus-associated. TRBV6-2, TRBV6-3 and some other V segments were excluded as indistinguishable.

The PCR employed 60 Vbeta primers together with 13 Jbeta primers. Sequencing was performed with immunoSEQ multiplex PCR; in TCRdb, only in-frame clones are kept and a portion is missing. The specimen's table records 56,000 or so clones. The CDR3 length is 18 residues. Germline loops: CDR1 SEHNR, CDR2 FQNEAQ (reference sequence). Trimming stripped 1 base from V and 0 bases from J, with 18 bases between. This receptor was taken from a man aged 35-49 years in good health and CMV-seropositive. The sample comprised PBMCs. The V call is TRBV7-9, the J call TRBJ1-1; D may be TRBD1 (6 bases). The CDR3 DNA reads as TGTGCCAGCAGCTTAGTTGGGGGCAGCAGGTCCATGAACACTGAAGCTTTCTTT. Translation: CASSLVGGSRSMNTEAFF.